The clone carrying this T cell receptor beta chain was detected ten times or more. Its antigen is not known. These data come from a study of T-cell reconstitution after alpha-beta-depleted transplantation in children. Preparation of the TCRbeta library was carried out with unique molecular identifiers. TCRdb called the PCR reads again in MiXCR, with one record for every CDR3 protein. The sample contains around 180,000 distinct CDR3 sequences, around 10% of which appear only once. The study, taken as a whole, reports: Reported findings indicate that, about two months after transplant, alpha-beta T cells came from several hundred expanded clones, which were derived from non-depleted graft cells. Some patients' high day-60 TCRbeta diversity was traced to surviving recipient T cells and thymic progenitors. A year had passed since transplant, and T-cell counts and diversity by then came mostly from newly produced T cells.

The CDR3 totals 16 residues. In germline, CDR1 is DFQATT, CDR2 SNEGSKA (reference sequence). Trimming removed 3 bases at V and 0 bases at J, with 15 bases between. Sequenced here: PBMCs, sampled before TCRalphabeta/CD19-depleted stem cell transplant. The clonotype comes from a boy between 2 and 10 years old with acute myeloid leukemia, due to receive a stem cell transplant. V and J are TRBV20-1 and TRBJ2-1; D is possibly TRBD1 (6 bases). In nucleotides, the CDR3 is TGCAGTGCTAGCCCGGACAGTACCTTCTCCTACAATGAGCAGTTCTTC. The encoded protein is CSASPDSTFSYNEQFF.